Listed below are T cell receptor beta chains from one sample, sequenced in a study of T cells after yellow fever vaccination. TCRdb redid the calling of the 5' RACE reads with MiXCR, one entry per CDR3 protein. The table lists approximately 600,000 distinct CDR3 sequences, roughly an eighth of them singletons, with about 15% in the top ten. Sequences were derived from PBMCs, sampled on the day of the yellow fever booster vaccination. The receptor source for this set is a young man who received the YFV17D yellow fever vaccine. Each CDR3 is given with its conserved first and last residue. D genes are given only for firm matches. The size field is filled for only some rows; it gives once, few, many or a size class.

.	.	TRBV7-6	TRBJ2-5	TGTGCCAGCAGCTTGGGCGGAGTAACCCAGTACTTC	CASSLGGVTQYF
few	TRBD2	TRBV29-1	TRBJ2-1	TGCAGCGCTGATTCTAGCGGGAGTTCAAATGAGCAGTTCTTC	CSADSSGSSNEQFF
few	TRBD1	TRBV12-3/TRBV12-4	TRBJ2-1	TGTGCCAGCAGTTACAGGGGCCTCCGCAATGAGCAGTTCTTC	CASSYRGLRNEQFF
.	TRBD1	TRBV27	TRBJ1-2	TGTGCCAGTTCACCTGGGCCGGGACAGGCTGATTGGGGGGGCTACACCTTC	CASSPGPGQADWGGYTF
.	TRBD2	TRBV6-4	TRBJ2-1	TGTGCCAGCAGATCTAGCGGGGGGGTAGGTGAGCAGTTCTTC	CASRSSGGVGEQFF
few	.	TRBV29-1	TRBJ2-5	TGCAGCGTTGAGGATCGGGGGACCCAGTACTTC	CSVEDRGTQYF
.	TRBD1	TRBV28	TRBJ2-7	TGTGCCAGCAGCTCTCCCGTGGGGGACAGGGCCTACGAGCAGTACTTC	CASSSPVGDRAYEQYF
.	.	TRBV30	TRBJ2-4	TGTGCCTGGAGTGTAAAGGCCAACGTAGCCAAAAACATTCAGTACTTC	CAWSVKANVAKNIQYF
few	TRBD2	TRBV10-3	TRBJ2-7	TGTGCCAGCGCCGGGACTAGCGGGCCTCACGAGCAGTACTTC	CASAGTSGPHEQYF
few	TRBD2	TRBV30	TRBJ2-7	TGTGCCTTACGAACTAGCGGGAGCTCCTACGAGCAGTACTTC	CALRTSGSSYEQYF
.	.	TRBV11-2	TRBJ1-2	TGTGCCAGCAGCTTAACTCGGGACAACTATGGCTACACCTTC	CASSLTRDNYGYTF
few	.	TRBV29-1	TRBJ1-2	TGCAGCGTAAGCTATGGCTACACCTTC	CSVSYGYTF
few	.	TRBV20-1	TRBJ1-4	TGCAGTGCTAGAAGGCGGATACCAACTAATGAAAAACTGTTTTTT	CSARRRIPTNEKLFF
.	TRBD1	TRBV20-1	TRBJ1-2	TGCAGTGCTAGAGTCGGGGACAGGGGACCAGCTAACTATGGCTACACCTTC	CSARVGDRGPANYGYTF
.	TRBD2	TRBV5-4	TRBJ2-3	TGTGCCAGCATTTCGGGGCTAGCGGGGCCTAGCACAGATACGCAGTATTTT	CASISGLAGPSTDTQYF
.	.	TRBV6-6	TRBJ2-5	TGTGCCAGCAGTTACTCCCCCATAGGGACCCAGTACTTC	CASSYSPIGTQYF
many	.	TRBV7-2	TRBJ2-7	TGTGCCAGCAGCTTGGGCGGTTCTACCTACGAGCAGTACTTC	CASSLGGSTYEQYF
few	.	TRBV27	TRBJ1-4	TGTGCCGTGTCTCCGGGGCTTCGGGAAAAACTGTTTTTT	CAVSPGLREKLFF
.	TRBD2	TRBV6-5	TRBJ2-7	TGTGCCAGCAGTTACCCGGTTAGCGGGGCCTACGAGCAGTACTTC	CASSYPVSGAYEQYF
many	.	TRBV5-1	TRBJ2-3	TGCGCCAGCAGCCTCCTCAGATACACAGATACGCAGTATTTT	CASSLLRYTDTQYF
few	TRBD1	TRBV6-9	TRBJ1-1	TGTGCCAGCCTGACAGGGACGGCTGAAGCTTTCTTT	CASLTGTAEAFF
few	.	TRBV24-1	TRBJ2-5	TGTGCCACCAGTGTTGGGGGGAAGCAACTCTACCAAGAGACCCAGTACTTC	CATSVGGKQLYQETQYF
few	.	TRBV12-3/TRBV12-4	TRBJ1-6	TGTGCCAGCAATAATAGGGGTTCACCCCTCCACTTT	CASNNRGSPLHF
.	.	TRBV7-8	TRBJ1-4	TGTGCCAGCAGCCCACGGCAGGCCGCAACTAATGAAAAACTGTTTTTT	CASSPRQAATNEKLFF
few	.	TRBV6-2/TRBV6-3	TRBJ2-2	TGTGCCAGCACAGGGCCCAGCACCGGGGAGCTGTTTTTT	CASTGPSTGELFF
many	TRBD1	TRBV28	TRBJ2-4	TGTGCCAGCAGTTCCGGCCGGGACAGCCTAAACATTCAGTACTTC	CASSSGRDSLNIQYF
few	.	TRBV5-1	TRBJ2-1	TGCGCCAGCAGCCCCCTTAGCCCGCAGACCAGAGAGTTCTTC	CASSPLSPQTREFF
.	.	TRBV5-1	TRBJ2-7	TGCGCCAGCGGTGGACAGTCCACCTACGAGCAGTACTTC	CASGGQSTYEQYF
.	.	TRBV5-6	TRBJ1-5	TGTGCCAGCAGTCATGGGACATCCAAGCAGCCCCAGCATTTT	CASSHGTSKQPQHF
few	TRBD2	TRBV14	TRBJ2-5	TGTGCCAGCAGCCAAGGACTAGCGGGAGGGGCAGAGACCCAGTACTTC	CASSQGLAGGAETQYF
.	TRBD1	TRBV28	TRBJ2-1	TGTGCCAGCAGTGTGACAGGGTTAACGTACAATGAGCAGTTCTTC	CASSVTGLTYNEQFF
few	.	TRBV19	TRBJ2-1	TGTGCCAGTAGTCCCTGGGACCTCGGGAATGAGCAGTTCTTC	CASSPWDLGNEQFF
few	.	TRBV6-2/TRBV6-3	TRBJ2-1	TGTGCCAGCAGCCCCCTGCGGGAACCCAATGAGCAGTTCTTC	CASSPLREPNEQFF
few	TRBD2	TRBV20-1	TRBJ2-4	TGCAGTGCTAGACCCAGCGGGGGTAAAAACATTCAGTACTTC	CSARPSGGKNIQYF
.	TRBD2	TRBV10-1	TRBJ2-1	TGCGCCAGCGCTAGCGGGAGTACGGATGAGCAGTTCTTC	CASASGSTDEQFF
few	.	TRBV10-3	TRBJ2-3	TGTGCCATCAGTGATCCCAGGGACGGGAACACAGATACGCAGTATTTT	CAISDPRDGNTDTQYF
.	.	TRBV2	TRBJ2-1	TGTGCCAGCAGGGCCGGAGGGAATGAGCAGTTCTTC	CASRAGGNEQFF
.	.	TRBV28	TRBJ2-1	TGTGCCAGCAGGCTCCTCGCGGGTGAGCAGTTCTTC	CASRLLAGEQFF
few	TRBD2	TRBV12-3/TRBV12-4	TRBJ2-1	TGTGCCAGCAGTTTTAGCGGGAGGGCCCAAAATGAGCAGTTCTTC	CASSFSGRAQNEQFF
.	.	TRBV6-2/TRBV6-3	TRBJ2-2	TGTGCCAGCGGACCTTGGGGCGGCGGGGAGCTGTTTTTT	CASGPWGGGELFF
.	.	TRBV6-2/TRBV6-3	TRBJ2-1	TGTGCCAGCAGTTACTCGATCTCTTCGAGCTCCGGGCCCCTGGCCAATGAGCAGTTCTTC	CASSYSISSSSGPLANEQFF
.	TRBD1	TRBV6-1	TRBJ2-7	TGTGCCAGCAGTGAAGCGGACAGGGGCGAGCAGTACTTC	CASSEADRGEQYF
.	.	TRBV7-9	TRBJ2-5	TGTGCCAGCAGGGAGCGAGAGGAGACCCAGTACTTC	CASREREETQYF
few	TRBD2	TRBV20-1	TRBJ2-1	TGCAGTGTCAGAGTCGTGCTAGCGGGAGACAATGAGCAGTTCTTC	CSVRVVLAGDNEQFF
.	TRBD2	TRBV27	TRBJ2-5	TGTGCCAGCATGGTTTGGGAGGGAGGGCAAGAGACCCAGTACTTC	CASMVWEGGQETQYF
.	TRBD2	TRBV25-1	TRBJ2-5	TGTGCCAGCAGTGACCCAGGGAGGGGTGGAGAGACCCAGTACTTC	CASSDPGRGGETQYF
.	.	TRBV11-2	TRBJ1-5	TGTGCCAGCAGTGAAAGAGGGGCCAGGTTCGGAAACAATCAGCCCCAGCATTTT	CASSERGARFGNNQPQHF
.	.	TRBV21-1	TRBJ2-1	TGTGCCAGCAGCAGTCGTTTCTTC	CASSSRFF
few	.	TRBV6-1	TRBJ2-1	TGTGCCAGCAGTCGAAGAAGGACACGATCCTACAATGAGCAGTTCTTC	CASSRRRTRSYNEQFF
.	.	TRBV4-3	TRBJ2-5	TGCGCCAGCAGCCAAGATCTCTCTGATGAGACCCAGTACTTC	CASSQDLSDETQYF
.	TRBD2	TRBV5-6	TRBJ2-5	TGTGCCAGCAGCTTTCAGCGGGAGGGCGGCGAGACCCAGTACTTC	CASSFQREGGETQYF
many	.	TRBV7-2	TRBJ2-1	TGTGCCACCGACGATCCAGGGGCGCAAGCCTACAATGAGCAGTTCTTC	CATDDPGAQAYNEQFF
few	.	TRBV5-1	TRBJ2-3	TGCGCCAGCAGCCCCCTAGGGTCGGATACGCAGTATTTT	CASSPLGSDTQYF
.	.	TRBV16	TRBJ2-5	TGTGCCAGCAGCCAATTCCTGGGACAAGAGACCCAGTACTTC	CASSQFLGQETQYF